The 2 T cell receptor beta chains in this list originate from one sample, sequenced in a study of T cell changes during pregnancy in multiple sclerosis (dated by TCRdb to between 2017 and 2020). The library was built by means of the immunoSEQ multiplex PCR assay. The clones in this table, taken by TCRdb from immuneACCESS, are in-frame only. Not every clone is retained; where verified, under half of the shortfall comes from an unresolved V gene, and the cause of the rest is unknown. The sample has about 70,000 clones on record, around 94% of them singletons. 0.45% to 0.7% of the sample belongs to the ten largest clones. The sample was peripheral blood, taken in the third trimester of pregnancy. These receptors originate from a female donor with multiple sclerosis, enrolled in a pregnancy study.

The rearrangement links TRBV15 to TRBJ2-1, with D possibly TRBD2 on 6 matching bases. Germline CDR1 and CDR2: LNHNV and YYDKDF (reference sequence). The CDR3 totals 12 residues. With 3 bases removed from V and 12 bases from J, the gap between germline ends came to 12 bases. The CDR3 sequence is CATSSSRGGQFF. CDR3 DNA sequence: TGTGCCACCAGCAGCTCACGGGGAGGGCAGTTCTTC.

V usage is TRBV19 and J usage is TRBJ1-2, with TRBD1 as a possible D gene (6 bases). CDR1 is LNHDA and CDR2 is SQIVND in the germline V gene (reference sequence). The CDR3 extends over 15 amino acids. Trimming cost V 1 base and J 5 bases, with 14 bases left between them. CDR3 sequence: CASSIGGRGFYGYTF. CDR3 nucleotide sequence: TGTGCCAGTAGTATAGGGGGCAGGGGATTTTATGGCTACACCTTC.